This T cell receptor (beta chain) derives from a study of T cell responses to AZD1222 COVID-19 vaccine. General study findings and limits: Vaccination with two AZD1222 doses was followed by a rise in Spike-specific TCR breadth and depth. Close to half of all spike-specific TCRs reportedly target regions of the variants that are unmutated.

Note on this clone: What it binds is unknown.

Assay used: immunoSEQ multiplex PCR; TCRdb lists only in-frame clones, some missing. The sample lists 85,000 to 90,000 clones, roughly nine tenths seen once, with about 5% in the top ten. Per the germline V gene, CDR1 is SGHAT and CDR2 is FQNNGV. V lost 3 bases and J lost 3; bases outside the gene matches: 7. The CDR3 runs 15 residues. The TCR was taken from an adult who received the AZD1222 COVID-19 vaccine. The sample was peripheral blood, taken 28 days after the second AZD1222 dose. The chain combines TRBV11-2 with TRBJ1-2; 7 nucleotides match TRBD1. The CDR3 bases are TGTGCCAGCAGCTTCCGGGGCAGGGGGGACTATGGCTACACCTTC. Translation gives CASSFRGRGDYGYTF.